This T cell receptor beta chain was documented in a study of T cell responses to AZD1222 COVID-19 vaccine. Study-wide results and caveats: Only a handful of AZD1222 recipients were seropositive at baseline. Spike-specific TCRs gained breadth and depth after people received two AZD1222 doses. Repertoire samples came only from after the peak T cell response. Dominant CD4 TCR responses targeted spike regions 160-218 and 743-854.

With V trimmed by 0 bases and J by 4 bases, 9 bases remained unmatched. CDR1 is SGDLS and CDR2 is YYNGEE in the germline V gene. The CDR3 is made up of 17 amino acids. The table came from immunoSEQ multiplex PCR; TCRdb's copy has only in-frame clones and leaves some out. The sample shows over 150,000 clones, 80% to 90% of them seen only once. This clone was recorded once. Antigen specificity is unknown. The J gene is TRBJ2-2, the V gene TRBV9; 7 bases map to TRBD1. Source: peripheral blood, taken on day 0 of AZD1222 vaccination. This TCR was recovered from an adult in good health. The CDR3 nucleotides read TGTGCCAGCAGCGTAGGTCCAGGGGGAACCCCCACCGGGGAGCTGTTTTTT. Protein product: CASSVGPGGTPTGELFF.